The 17 T cell receptor beta chains presented below share a single source sample, sequenced in a study of radiation and T cells in renal cell carcinoma. Generated by immunoSEQ multiplex PCR, the TCRdb table keeps only in-frame clones and is missing some. The data show 130,000 or so clones, more than 70% seen once. Time point in this sample: baseline pretreatment blood. Specified treatment: 15 Gy SBRT to primary tumor, nephrectomy 4 weeks later. The sample consisted of blood, taken from a patient whose treatment included radiotherapy and nephrectomy. The receptors stem from a woman aged 45-59 years with renal cell carcinoma.

This clone occurred a few times. This chain links TRBV29-1 with TRBJ1-1; no definite D call. CDR3 length equals 12 residues. The V end lost 5 bases, the J end lost 0 bases, and 7 bases lay between the germline ends. Germline values: CDR1 SQVTM, CDR2 ANQGSEA. The CDR3 bases are TGCAGCGTTAGTTCGGTGAACACTGAAGCTTTCTTT. Amino acid sequence: CSVSSVNTEAFF.

Comments on this clone: Additional DNA sequences in this sample encode the identical CDR3. V is TRBV7-9 and J is TRBJ1-5; D is ambiguous. With 1 base removed from V and 1 base from J, the gap between germline ends came to 5 bases. The CDR3 extends over 14 amino acids. Looked up from germline, CDR1 is SEHNR and CDR2 is FQNEAQ (reference sequence). CDR3 sequence (DNA): TGTGCCAGCAGCTTAGGTCAGAGCAATCAGCCCCAGCATTTT. Its translation is CASSLGQSNQPQHF.

With respect to this clone: Other DNA sequences from this sample encode an identical CDR3 as well. The chain carries TRBV30 and TRBJ1-1, with D perhaps matching TRBD1 (6 bases). The CDR3 has 14 amino acids. The V gene's germline CDR1 is GTSNPN and CDR2 SVGIG (reference sequence). Trimming pared 3 bases from V and 5 bases from J, leaving 16 bases between. CDR3 coding DNA: TGTGCCTGGAGGGTTACCTCTCAGGGGACTGAAGCTTTCTTT. Its protein product is CAWRVTSQGTEAFF.

The V and J genes are TRBV7-2 and TRBJ1-3, with D uncertain. This CDR3 comprises 12 residues. The V end lost 5 bases, the J end lost 4 bases, and 6 bases lay between the germline ends. Germline V CDR1 and CDR2: SGHTA, FQGNSA. The CDR3 loop is CASSRTGNTIYF. The CDR3 DNA is TGTGCCAGCAGCCGAACCGGAAACACCATATATTTT.

This clone showed up just once. The gene calls are TRBV18 and TRBJ1-5; TRBD1 matches 9 bases. This CDR3 spans 16 amino acids. CDR1 KGHSH and CDR2 LQKENI come from the germline V gene. V dropped 3 bases and J dropped 7; count of bases not matched to a gene: 10. CDR3 region: CASSPYGGQGEQPQHF. For the CDR3, the DNA is TGTGCCAGCTCACCGTATGGGGGACAGGGAGAACAGCCCCAGCATTTT.

The J gene is TRBJ2-1, the V gene TRBV5-1; 7 positions match TRBD2. The CDR3 has 16 residues. Germline V gives CDR1 SGHRS, CDR2 YFSETQ. The trim removed 0 bases at V and 2 bases at J, leaving 5 bases unmatched. This CDR3 reads CASSLVPGGAYNEQFF. The CDR3 nucleotides read TGCGCCAGCAGCTTGGTGCCGGGGGGAGCCTACAATGAGCAGTTCTTC. Drawing the rest from reference TRBV5-1 and TRBJ2-1, the complete variable domain is KAGVTQTPRYLIKTRGQQVTLSCSPISGHRSVSWYQQTPGQGLQFLFEYFSETQRNKGNFPGRFSGRQFSNSRSEMNVSTLELGDSALYLCASSLVPGGAYNEQFFGPGTRLTVL.

Here the CDR3 DNA reads TGTGCCAGCAGTGAATCCCAGATCTCTAATGGCTACACCTTC. Amino acid sequence: CASSESQISNGYTF. This chain uses TRBV6-1 with TRBJ1-2; D gene unclear. From germline, CDR1 is MNHNS and CDR2 SASEGT. The CDR3 length is 14 residues. V shed 2 bases and J shed 6 bases, with 13 bases lying between them.

This clone was counted a few times. J is TRBJ1-5 and V is TRBV7-9, with a tentative D call TRBD1 (6 bases). This CDR3 region has 15 residues. V shed 5 bases and J shed 0 bases, with 11 bases lying between them. Germline CDR1 and CDR2: SEHNR and FQNEAQ (reference sequence). The CDR3 sequence is CASSKDRYSNQPQHF. The CDR3 DNA follows: TGTGCCAGCAGCAAAGACAGGTATAGCAATCAGCCCCAGCATTTT.

The genes are TRBV6-1 and TRBJ1-2, with 9 bases lining up with TRBD1. Trimming took 4 bases from V and 7 from J; bases not matched to a gene: 10. Germline CDR1 MNHNS, CDR2 SASEGT. This CDR3 is 15 amino acids long. The CDR3 nucleotides are TGTGCCAGCAGTGTAGACCTTACAGGGGGCGTTGGCTACACCTTC. This translates into CASSVDLTGGVGYTF.

The V call is TRBV15, the J call TRBJ1-1; the D gene is possibly TRBD1 (6 bases). From germline, CDR1 is LNHNV and CDR2 YYDKDF (reference sequence). Trimming stripped 3 bases from V and 5 bases from J, with 13 bases between. The CDR3 consists of 14 residues. This chain's CDR3 is CATSSEQGLTEAFF. Here the CDR3 DNA reads TGTGCCACCAGCAGTGAACAGGGTTTAACTGAAGCTTTCTTT. Supplemented by reference TRBV15 and TRBJ1-1, the full variable domain reads DAMVIQNPRYQVTQFGKPVTLSCSQTLNHNVMYWYQQKSSQAPKLLFHYYDKDFNNEADTPDNFQSRRPNTSFCFLDIRSPGLGDTAMYLCATSSEQGLTEAFFGQGTRLTVV.

This sequence joins TRBV12-5 and TRBJ2-7; D may be TRBD1 (5 bases). The germline V gene has CDR1 LGHNT and CDR2 FRNRAP. The CDR3 runs 13 residues. The V end was cut by 3 bases, the J end by 4 bases, with 10 bases between. The CDR3 here is CASGLSDSYEQYF. The CDR3 DNA follows: TGTGCTAGTGGTTTAAGCGACAGTTACGAGCAGTACTTC.

Only one count was recorded for this clone. CDR3 nucleotide sequence: TGTGCCAGTACTGCCGAGGGGGGTCGCCTCCTTGGTGGCTACACCTTC. The encoded protein is CASTAEGGRLLGGYTF. The chain carries TRBV19 and TRBJ1-2; TRBD1 might be the D (6 bases). Trimming took 7 bases from V and 7 from J, leaving 25 bases between them. The CDR3 has 16 amino acids. CDR1 LNHDA and CDR2 SQIVND come from the germline V gene (reference sequence).

In this sample, this clone turned up once. The chain employs TRBV6-4 and TRBJ2-6, with no clear D. V was pared by 5 bases and J by 1 base, with 9 bases between. Germline CDR1 is MRHNA and CDR2 is SNTAGT. The CDR3 has 15 residues. In DNA form, the CDR3 reads TGTGCCAGCAGTTCCCGTGCGTCTGGGGCCAACGTCCTGACTTTC. Translating gives CASSSRASGANVLTF.

To note about this clone: Its ends do not fully match the called genes, so a read error is possible. V and J are TRBV10-1 and TRBJ1-2; unclear D gene. Looked up from germline, CDR1 is WNHNN and CDR2 is SYGVQD (reference sequence). The CDR3 totals 10 residues. CDR3 nucleotide sequence: TGTGCCAGCAGTCGAGGGGGCTACACCTTC. It codes for CASSRGGYTF.

This rearrangement joins TRBV19 to TRBJ1-6; possible D gene TRBD1, 6 bases. V shed 4 bases and J shed 6 bases, with 16 bases lying between them. Germline CDR1 LNHDA, CDR2 SQIVND (reference sequence). This CDR3 has 16 residues. The CDR3 region has the DNA TGTGCCAGTAGTACGTCGACAGGAGCCCCTAATTCACCCCTCCACTTT. Translated: CASSTSTGAPNSPLHF. The variable domain in full, completed from reference TRBV19 and TRBJ1-6, reads DGGITQSPKYLFRKEGQNVTLSCEQNLNHDAMYWYRQDPGQGLRLIYYSQIVNDFQKGDIAEGYSVSREKKESFPLTVTSAQKNPTAFYLCASSTSTGAPNSPLHFGNGTRLTVT.

V usage is TRBV11-2 and J usage is TRBJ2-2, with TRBD1 identical over 11 bases. CDR3 size: 19 residues. Trimming took 5 bases from V and 0 from J; bases not matched to a gene: 11. Germline CDR1 SGHAT, CDR2 FQNNGV. The CDR3 DNA is TGTGCCAGCAGCCGGCTGGGACAGGGGGACCCCTCGAACACCGGGGAGCTGTTTTTT. This translates into CASSRLGQGDPSNTGELFF.

The chain joins TRBV18 to TRBJ2-3; D gene ambiguous. The CDR3 runs to 12 residues. Trimming removed 5 bases at V and 3 bases at J, with 6 bases between. Germline CDR1 and CDR2: KGHSH and LQKENI. CDR3 bases: TGTGCCAGCTCATCCCGAACAGATACGCAGTATTTT. Translation: CASSSRTDTQYF.